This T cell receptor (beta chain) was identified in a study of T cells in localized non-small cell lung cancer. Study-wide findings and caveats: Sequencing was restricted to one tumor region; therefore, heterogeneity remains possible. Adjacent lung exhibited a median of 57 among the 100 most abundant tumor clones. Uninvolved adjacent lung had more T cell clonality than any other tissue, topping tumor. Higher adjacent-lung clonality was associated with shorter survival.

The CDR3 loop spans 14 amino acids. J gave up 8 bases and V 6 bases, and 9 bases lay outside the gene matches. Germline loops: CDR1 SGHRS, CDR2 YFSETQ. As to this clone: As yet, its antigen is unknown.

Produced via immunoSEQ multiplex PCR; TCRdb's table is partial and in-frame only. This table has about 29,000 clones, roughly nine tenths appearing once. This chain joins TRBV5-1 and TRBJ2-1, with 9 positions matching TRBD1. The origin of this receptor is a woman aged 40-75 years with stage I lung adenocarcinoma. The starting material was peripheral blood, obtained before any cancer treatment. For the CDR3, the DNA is TGCGCCAGCACCTCAGGACAGGGGTCGGATGAGCAGTTCTTC. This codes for CASTSGQGSDEQFF.